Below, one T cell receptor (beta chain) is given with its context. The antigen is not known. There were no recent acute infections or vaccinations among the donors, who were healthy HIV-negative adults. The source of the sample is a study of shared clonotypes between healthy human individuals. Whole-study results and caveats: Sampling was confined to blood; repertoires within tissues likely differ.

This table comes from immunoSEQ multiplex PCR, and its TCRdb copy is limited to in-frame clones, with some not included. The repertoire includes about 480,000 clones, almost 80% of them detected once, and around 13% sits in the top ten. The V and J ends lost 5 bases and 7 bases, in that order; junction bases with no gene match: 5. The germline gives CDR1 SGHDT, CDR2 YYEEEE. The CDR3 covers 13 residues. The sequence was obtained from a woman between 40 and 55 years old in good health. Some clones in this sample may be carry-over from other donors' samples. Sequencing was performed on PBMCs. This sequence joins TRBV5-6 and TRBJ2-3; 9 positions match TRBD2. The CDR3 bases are TGTGCCAGCAGTAGCGGGGGTGGCTATACGCAGTATTTT. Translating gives CASSSGGGYTQYF. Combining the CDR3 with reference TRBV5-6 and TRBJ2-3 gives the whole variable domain DAGVTQSPTHLIKTRGQQVTLRCSPKSGHDTVSWYQQALGQGPQFIFQYYEEEERQRGNFPDRFSGHQFPNYSSELNVNALLLGDSALYLCASSSGGGYTQYFGPGTRLTVL.